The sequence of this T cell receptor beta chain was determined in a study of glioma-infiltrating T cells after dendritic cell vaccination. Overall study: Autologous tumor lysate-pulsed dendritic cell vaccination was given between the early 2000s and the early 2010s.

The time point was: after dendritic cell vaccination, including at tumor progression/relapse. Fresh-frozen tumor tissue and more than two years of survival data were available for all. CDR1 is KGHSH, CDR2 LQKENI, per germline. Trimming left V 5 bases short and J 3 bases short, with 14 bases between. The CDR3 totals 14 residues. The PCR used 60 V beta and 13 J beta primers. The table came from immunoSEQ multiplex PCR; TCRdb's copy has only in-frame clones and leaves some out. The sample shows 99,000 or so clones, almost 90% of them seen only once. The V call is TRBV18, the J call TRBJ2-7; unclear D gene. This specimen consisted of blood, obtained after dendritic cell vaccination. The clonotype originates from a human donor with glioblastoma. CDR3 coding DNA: TGTGCCAGCTCATCAGGTGAAAAGCTCTACGAGCAGTACTTC. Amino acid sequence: CASSSGEKLYEQYF.